The 8 T cell receptor beta chains reported below all come from one sample, sequenced in a study of blood T cells in healthy people across ages. A second PCR, run for about 7 to 11 cycles, used a sample-barcoded 5' primer plus a J-beta primer mix. TCRdb re-derived calls from the 5' RACE reads in MiXCR, one entry per CDR3 protein. The sample records around 2 million distinct CDR3 sequences, 30% to 40% being singletons. Sequencing input: blood. These receptors were collected from a human donor in good health.

The chain employs TRBV25-1 and TRBJ2-3; unclear D gene. The CDR3 contains 15 residues. CDR1 and CDR2 from the germline V gene are MGHDK and SYGVNS. The V end lost 1 base, the J end lost 2 bases, and 10 bases lay between the germline ends. The CDR3 region is CASSELKGFTDTQYF. CDR3 DNA: TGTGCCAGCAGTGAATTGAAAGGGTTCACAGATACGCAGTATTTT.

This clonotype has only one observation. V and J are TRBV7-2 and TRBJ2-1; 8 bases map to TRBD1. The CDR3 is made up of 14 amino acids. J was trimmed by 10 bases and V by 5 bases; bases with no gene match: 10. Per germline, CDR1 SGHTA and CDR2 FQGNSA. CDR3 in DNA: TGTGCCAGCAGCCTACAGGGGGGCTTCGACGAGCAGTTCTTC. This codes for CASSLQGGFDEQFF.

This clonotype was observed a few times. The chain employs TRBV21-1 and TRBJ1-2. TRBV21-1 is designated a pseudogene. CDR3 length: 15 residues. CDR3 in DNA: TGTGCCAGCAGCAAAGCAGGCAGGGCTAACTATGGCTACACCTTC. This encodes CASSKAGRANYGYTF.

The V call is TRBV5-5, the J call TRBJ1-2; D is unresolved. CDR1 and CDR2 from the germline V gene are SGHKS and YYEKEE (reference sequence). The V gene lost 6 bases and the J gene lost 8 bases, with 17 bases spanning the gap. CDR3 size: 13 residues. The CDR3 loop reads CASTPDAGGGYTF. For the CDR3, the DNA is TGTGCCAGCACCCCTGACGCAGGTGGAGGCTACACCTTC.

The sample holds many counts of this clonotype. The chain uses TRBV12-3 or TRBV12-4 and TRBJ1-2, with a weak D call TRBD1 (5 bases). The CDR3 is made up of 13 amino acids. V was trimmed by 5 bases and J by 4 bases, leaving 11 bases between them. The CDR3 DNA reads as TGTGCCAGCAGTCCGGGACGGGTCTATGGCTACACCTTC. This encodes CASSPGRVYGYTF.

The chain couples TRBV4-1 to TRBJ2-1; 9 positions match TRBD2. This CDR3 comprises 15 residues. V dropped 4 bases and J dropped 4; count of bases not matched to a gene: 5. Germline V gene lookup returns CDR1 MGHRA and CDR2 YSYEKL. CDR3 sequence reads: CASSPVTSGYNEQFF. The CDR3 DNA is TGCGCCAGCAGCCCTGTGACTAGCGGATACAATGAGCAGTTCTTC.

The chain is built from TRBV4-3 and TRBJ1-2; D is perhaps TRBD1 (6 bases). Deletions cut 1 base from V and 4 bases from J, with 13 bases between. The CDR3 has 15 residues. CDR1 and CDR2 from the germline V gene are LGHNA and YSLEER. The CDR3 is CASSQAGTTRYGYTF. For the CDR3, the DNA is TGCGCCAGCAGCCAAGCGGGGACAACGCGCTATGGCTACACCTTC.

The V call is TRBV6-6, the J call TRBJ1-6; 10 bases agree with TRBD1. Trimming removed 8 bases from V and 14 bases from J; junction bases left unmatched: 15. The CDR3 extends over 15 amino acids. Per germline, CDR1 MNHNY and CDR2 SVGAGI (reference sequence). The CDR3 protein is CASGTRDRGWGSLHF. CDR3 DNA: TGTGCCAGCGGAACCCGGGACAGGGGCTGGGGATCCCTCCACTTT.